The entry below gives a single T cell receptor (beta chain) sequence along with its context. The sample originates from a study of blood T cell repertoires in COVID-19. For the study at large: Samples representing acute and convalescent COVID-19 were sourced from the United States, Italy and Spain. The cDNA or gDNA used as material had been derived from T cells, B-cell-depleted T cells, or PBMCs.

Trimming shortened V by 4 bases and J by 0 bases, and 13 bases separated the two germline ends. Germline CDR1 reads SGHTA; CDR2 reads FQGNSA. The CDR3 spans 15 residues. In the original workflow: Nucleated cell number was recorded as an estimate derived from reference gene primer amplification. Assay: immunoSEQ multiplex PCR; the TCRdb copy retains only in-frame clones and omits some. From that table come the V and J calls and clone size; the DNA was used to work out D and trimming. The data hold about 84,000 clones, with around 82% observed a single time. Specimen: peripheral blood. This sequence originates from a man older than 75 with active or convalescent COVID-19. The chain couples TRBV7-2 to TRBJ2-7, with no clear D. CDR3 sequence: CASSSTLDPSYEQYF. In DNA form, the CDR3 reads TGTGCCAGCAGCTCTACTCTAGACCCCTCCTACGAGCAGTACTTC.